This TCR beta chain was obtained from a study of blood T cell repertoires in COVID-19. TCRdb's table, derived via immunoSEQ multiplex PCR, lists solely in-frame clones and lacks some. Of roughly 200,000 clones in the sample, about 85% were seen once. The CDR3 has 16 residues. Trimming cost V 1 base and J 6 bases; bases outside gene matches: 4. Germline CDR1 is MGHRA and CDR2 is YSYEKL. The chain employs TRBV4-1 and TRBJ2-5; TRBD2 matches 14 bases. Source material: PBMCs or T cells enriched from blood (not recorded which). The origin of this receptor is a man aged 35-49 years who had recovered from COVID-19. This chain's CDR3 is CASSQGTSGRSKTQYF. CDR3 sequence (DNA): TGCGCCAGCAGCCAAGGGACTAGCGGGAGGAGTAAGACCCAGTACTTC.